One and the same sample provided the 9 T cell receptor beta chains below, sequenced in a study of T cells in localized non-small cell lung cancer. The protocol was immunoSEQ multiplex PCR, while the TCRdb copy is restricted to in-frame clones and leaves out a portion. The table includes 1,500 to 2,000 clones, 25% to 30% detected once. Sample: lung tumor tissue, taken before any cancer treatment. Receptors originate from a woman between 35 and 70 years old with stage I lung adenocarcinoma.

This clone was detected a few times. DNA of the CDR3: TGCGCCAGCAGCCGGCGGGCAGGAGGAAACACCATATATTTT. This translates into CASSRRAGGNTIYF. V and J are TRBV5-1 and TRBJ1-3; D gene unclear. Trimming cost V 4 bases and J 4 bases, with 12 bases left between them. This CDR3 region has 14 residues. The germline CDR1 and CDR2 sequences are SGHRS and YFSETQ.

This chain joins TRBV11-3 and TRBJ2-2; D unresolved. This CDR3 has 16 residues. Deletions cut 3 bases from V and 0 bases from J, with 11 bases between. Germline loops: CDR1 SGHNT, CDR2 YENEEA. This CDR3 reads CASSFVGGANTGELFF. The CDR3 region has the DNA TGTGCCAGCAGCTTTGTGGGCGGTGCGAACACCGGGGAGCTGTTTTTT.

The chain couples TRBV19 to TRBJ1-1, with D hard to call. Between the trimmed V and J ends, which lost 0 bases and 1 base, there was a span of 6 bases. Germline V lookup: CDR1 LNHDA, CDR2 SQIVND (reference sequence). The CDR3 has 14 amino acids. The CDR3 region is CASSIELENTEAFF. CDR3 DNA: TGTGCCAGTAGTATAGAATTAGAGAACACTGAAGCTTTCTTT. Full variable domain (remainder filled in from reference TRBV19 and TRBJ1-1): DGGITQSPKYLFRKEGQNVTLSCEQNLNHDAMYWYRQDPGQGLRLIYYSQIVNDFQKGDIAEGYSVSREKKESFPLTVTSAQKNPTAFYLCASSIELENTEAFFGQGTRLTVV.

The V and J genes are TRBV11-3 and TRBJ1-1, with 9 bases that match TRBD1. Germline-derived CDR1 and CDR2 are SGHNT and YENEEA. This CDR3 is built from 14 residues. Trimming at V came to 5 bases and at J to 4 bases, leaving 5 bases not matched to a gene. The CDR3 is CASSPWTGATEAFF. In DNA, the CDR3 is TGTGCCAGCAGCCCCTGGACAGGGGCCACTGAAGCTTTCTTT. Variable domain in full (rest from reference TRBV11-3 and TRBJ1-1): EAGVVQSPRYKIIEKKQPVAFWCNPISGHNTLYWYLQNLGQGPELLIRYENEEAVDDSQLPKDRFSAERLKGVDSTLKIQPAELGDSAVYLCASSPWTGATEAFFGQGTRLTVV.

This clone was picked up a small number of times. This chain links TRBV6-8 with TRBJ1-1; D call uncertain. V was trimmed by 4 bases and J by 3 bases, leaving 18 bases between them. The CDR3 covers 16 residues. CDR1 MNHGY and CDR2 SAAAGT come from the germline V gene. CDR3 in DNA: TGTGCCAGCAGTTCTCACGTGGTAGGAGGGTACACTGAAGCTTTCTTT. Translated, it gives CASSSHVVGGYTEAFF.

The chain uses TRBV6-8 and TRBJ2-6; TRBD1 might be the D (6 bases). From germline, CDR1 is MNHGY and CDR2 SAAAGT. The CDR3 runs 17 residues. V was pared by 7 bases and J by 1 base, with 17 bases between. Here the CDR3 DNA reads TGTGCCAGCACAACAGGGATAGGGGCTTCTGGGGCCAACGTCCTGACTTTC. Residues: CASTTGIGASGANVLTF.

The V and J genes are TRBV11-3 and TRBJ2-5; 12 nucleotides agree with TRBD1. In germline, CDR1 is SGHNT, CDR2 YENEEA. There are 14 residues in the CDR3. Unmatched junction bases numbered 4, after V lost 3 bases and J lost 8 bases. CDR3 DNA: TGTGCCAGCAGCTTGGCCGGGACAGGGGGCACCCAGTACTTC. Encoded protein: CASSLAGTGGTQYF.

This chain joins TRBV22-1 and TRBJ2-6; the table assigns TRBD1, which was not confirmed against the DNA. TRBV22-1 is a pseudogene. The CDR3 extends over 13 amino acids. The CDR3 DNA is TGTGCCAGCAGGGGCGCTGGGGCCAACGTCCTGACTTTC. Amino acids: CASRGAGANVLTF.

The CDR3: CASTLSTATSTEAFF. The CDR3, as DNA: TGCGCCAGCACCCTATCGACAGCTACGAGCACTGAAGCTTTCTTT. The rearrangement links TRBV5-1 to TRBJ1-1; weak D call: TRBD1 (5 bases). CDR3 length equals 15 residues. V shed 6 bases and J shed 4 bases, with 19 bases lying between them. CDR1 and CDR2 (germline): SGHRS, YFSETQ.